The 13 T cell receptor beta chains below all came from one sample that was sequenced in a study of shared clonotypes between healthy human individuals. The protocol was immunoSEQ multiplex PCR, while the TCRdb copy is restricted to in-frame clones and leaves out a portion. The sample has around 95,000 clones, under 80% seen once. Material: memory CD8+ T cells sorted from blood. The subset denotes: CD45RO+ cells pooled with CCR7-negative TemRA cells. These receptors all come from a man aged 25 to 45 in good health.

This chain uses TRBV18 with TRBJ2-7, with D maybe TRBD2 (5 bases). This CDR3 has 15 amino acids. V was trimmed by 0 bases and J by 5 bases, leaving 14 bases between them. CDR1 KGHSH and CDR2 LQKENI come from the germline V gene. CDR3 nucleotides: TGTGCCAGCTCACCACCGTTAGGGAGAGGGAACGAGCAGTACTTC. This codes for CASSPPLGRGNEQYF.

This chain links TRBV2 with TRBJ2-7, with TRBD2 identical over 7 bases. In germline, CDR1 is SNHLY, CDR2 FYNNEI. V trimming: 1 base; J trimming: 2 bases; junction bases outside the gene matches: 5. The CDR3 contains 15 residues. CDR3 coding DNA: TGTGCCAGCAGTGAAGTAGCGGGTGGTACCTACGAGCAGTACTTC. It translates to CASSEVAGGTYEQYF.

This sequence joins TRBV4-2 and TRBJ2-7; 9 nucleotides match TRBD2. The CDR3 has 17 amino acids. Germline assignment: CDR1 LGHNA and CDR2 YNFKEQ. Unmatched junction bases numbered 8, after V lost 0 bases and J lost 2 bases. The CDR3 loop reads CASSQDLLAGSAYEQYF. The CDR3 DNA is TGTGCCAGCAGCCAAGATTTACTAGCGGGTTCAGCCTACGAGCAGTACTTC.

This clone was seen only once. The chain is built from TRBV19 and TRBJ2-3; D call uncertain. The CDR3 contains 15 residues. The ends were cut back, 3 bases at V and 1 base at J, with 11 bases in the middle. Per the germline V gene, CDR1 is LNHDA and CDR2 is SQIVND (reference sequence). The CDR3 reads CASSIGESGTDTQYF. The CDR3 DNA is TGTGCCAGTAGTATCGGAGAGTCGGGCACAGATACGCAGTATTTT.

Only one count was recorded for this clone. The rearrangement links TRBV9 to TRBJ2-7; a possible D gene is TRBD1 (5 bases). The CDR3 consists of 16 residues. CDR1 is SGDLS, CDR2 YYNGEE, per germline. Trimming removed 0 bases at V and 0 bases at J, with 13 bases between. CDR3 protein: CASSVGSWGSSYEQYF. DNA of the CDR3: TGTGCCAGCAGCGTAGGCTCCTGGGGCAGCTCCTACGAGCAGTACTTC.

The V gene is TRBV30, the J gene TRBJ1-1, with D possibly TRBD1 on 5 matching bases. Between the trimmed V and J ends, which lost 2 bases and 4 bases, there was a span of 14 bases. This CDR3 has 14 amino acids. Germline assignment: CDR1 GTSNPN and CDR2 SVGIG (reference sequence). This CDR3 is CAWSWAYGGTEAFF. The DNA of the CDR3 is TGTGCCTGGAGTTGGGCTTACGGGGGCACTGAAGCTTTCTTT.

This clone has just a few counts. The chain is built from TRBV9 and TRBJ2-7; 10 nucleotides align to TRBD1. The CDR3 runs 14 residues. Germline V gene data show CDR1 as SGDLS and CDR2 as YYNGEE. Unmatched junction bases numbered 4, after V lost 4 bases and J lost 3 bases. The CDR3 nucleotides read TGTGCCAGCAGCACCGGGACAGGGGTCTACGAGCAGTACTTC. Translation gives CASSTGTGVYEQYF.

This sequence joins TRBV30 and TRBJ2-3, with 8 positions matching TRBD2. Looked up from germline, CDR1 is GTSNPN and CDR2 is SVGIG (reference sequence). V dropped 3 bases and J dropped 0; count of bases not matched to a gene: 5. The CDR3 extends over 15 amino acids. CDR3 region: CAWSLLADSTDTQYF. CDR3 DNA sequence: TGTGCCTGGAGCTTACTAGCGGATAGCACAGATACGCAGTATTTT.

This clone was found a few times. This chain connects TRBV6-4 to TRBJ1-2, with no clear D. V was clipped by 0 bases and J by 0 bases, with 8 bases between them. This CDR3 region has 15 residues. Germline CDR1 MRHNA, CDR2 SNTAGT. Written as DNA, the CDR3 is TGTGCCAGCAGTGACTCGGCGGAAGCTAACTATGGCTACACCTTC. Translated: CASSDSAEANYGYTF.

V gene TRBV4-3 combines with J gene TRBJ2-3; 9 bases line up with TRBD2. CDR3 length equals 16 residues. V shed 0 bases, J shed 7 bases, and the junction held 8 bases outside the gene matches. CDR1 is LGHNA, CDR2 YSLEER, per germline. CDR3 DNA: TGCGCCAGCAGCCAAGACCCTAGCGGGATGCGACATACGCAGTATTTT. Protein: CASSQDPSGMRHTQYF.

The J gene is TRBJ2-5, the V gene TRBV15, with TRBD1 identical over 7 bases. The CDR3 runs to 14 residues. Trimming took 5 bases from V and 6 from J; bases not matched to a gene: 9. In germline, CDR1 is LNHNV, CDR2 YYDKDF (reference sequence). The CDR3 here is CATSGWDSQKTQYF. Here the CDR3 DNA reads TGTGCCACCAGCGGATGGGACAGCCAGAAGACCCAGTACTTC.

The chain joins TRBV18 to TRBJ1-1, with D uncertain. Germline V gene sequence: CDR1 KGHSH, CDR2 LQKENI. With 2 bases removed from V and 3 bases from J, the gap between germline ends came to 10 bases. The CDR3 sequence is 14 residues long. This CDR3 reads CASSPAGMYTEAFF. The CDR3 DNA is TGTGCCAGCTCACCAGCCGGGATGTACACTGAAGCTTTCTTT.

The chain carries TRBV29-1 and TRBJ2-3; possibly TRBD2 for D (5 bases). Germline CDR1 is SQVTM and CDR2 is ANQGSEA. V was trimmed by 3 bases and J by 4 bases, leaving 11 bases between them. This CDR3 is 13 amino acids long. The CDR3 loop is CSVDRGLPDTQYF. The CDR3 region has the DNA TGCAGCGTTGATAGAGGACTCCCAGATACGCAGTATTTT.